This T cell receptor beta chain emerged from a study of PD-L1 blockade in urothelial cancer. Whole-study context: Dosed intravenously at 1,200 mg every 3 weeks, atezolizumab was initiated by patients at some point between 2012 and 2014. The median T cell count in blood samples was more than 140,000.

This CDR3 region has 15 residues. V lost 8 bases to trimming and J lost 5 bases; unmatched junction nucleotides: 11. Germline CDR1 SGHTA, CDR2 FQGNSA. Time point indicated: pretreatment peripheral blood. Pretreatment sampling and on-treatment sampling together yielded between 1 and 8 samples for each patient. The data were produced by immunoSEQ multiplex PCR, yet TCRdb's version contains in-frame clones alone and is incomplete. The sample lists fewer than 60,000 clones; approximately 88% were seen once. The specimen comprised PBMCs, sampled around atezolizumab (anti-PD-L1) treatment. The chain has TRBV7-2 and TRBJ2-5; the match to TRBD2 covers 10 bases. This TCR came from a man aged 45 to 65 with urothelial cancer. The DNA of the CDR3 is TGTGCCAGCGCCGGGGCAGCGGGGGGGCTGGAGACCCAGTACTTC. It translates to CASAGAAGGLETQYF.